These 6 T cell receptor beta chains were all obtained from the same sample, sequenced in a study of beta chain features in type 1 diabetes. As every portion of the isolated RNA was reverse transcribed, the sequencing read expressed TCRB transcripts. Clones were sequenced by immunoSEQ multiplex PCR, and TCRdb holds only the in-frame ones, with some missing. In the table there are some 190,000 clones, around 7.9% of which are singletons. The study, taken as a whole, reports: Moderately but significantly shorter TCRB CDR3s were found in Type 1 diabetes patients in all four CD4+ subsets.

Their cognate antigens are unknown. The sequencing sample was made of central memory CD4+ T cells from blood. These receptors came from a man younger than 35 with type 1 diabetes.

A few counts support this clone. V gene TRBV29-1 combines with J gene TRBJ2-7; D perhaps matches TRBD1 (6 bases). Trimming pared 4 bases from V and 2 bases from J, leaving 12 bases between. The CDR3 length is 13 residues. In germline, CDR1 is SQVTM, CDR2 ANQGSEA. In nucleotides, the CDR3 is TGCAGCGTTGGAGGGGGACAAACCTACGAGCAGTACTTC. Protein product: CSVGGGQTYEQYF.

This clone was recorded a few times. The chain recombines TRBV28 with TRBJ1-1; 10 positions match TRBD1. The CDR3 has 17 amino acids. Germline lookup yields CDR1 MDHEN and CDR2 SYDVKM. J lost 4 bases, V lost 5 bases, and 13 bases had no gene match. The CDR3 is CASSTVKRDRGGTEAFF. CDR3 in DNA: TGTGCCAGCAGTACTGTTAAACGGGACAGGGGCGGCACTGAAGCTTTCTTT.

This clone showed up just a few times. The chain couples TRBV20-1 to TRBJ2-3; D is perhaps TRBD2 (6 bases). CDR3 length equals 10 residues. V shed 7 bases and J shed 7 bases, with 9 bases lying between them. Looked up from germline, CDR1 is DFQATT and CDR2 is SNEGSKA (reference sequence). The CDR3 spells CSGGVYTQYF. The CDR3 nucleotides are TGCAGTGGGGGGGTCTATACGCAGTATTTT.

The chain carries TRBV28 and TRBJ1-4, with D possibly matching TRBD1 (6 bases). Germline V lookup: CDR1 MDHEN, CDR2 SYDVKM. The CDR3 has 15 amino acids. V was trimmed by 7 bases and J by 0 bases, leaving 12 bases between them. The CDR3 nucleotides are TGTGCCAGCATTCTTTCAGGGGCAACTAATGAAAAACTGTTTTTT. Amino acid sequence: CASILSGATNEKLFF.

This chain joins TRBV21-1 and TRBJ1-5. TRBV21-1 is annotated as a pseudogene. This CDR3 comprises 12 residues. CDR3 in amino acids: CASSPPSAWRHF. The CDR3 DNA follows: TGTGCCAGCAGCCCTCCGTCGGCCTGGAGGCATTTT.

Points on this clone: Other DNA sequences of this sample code for an identical CDR3. The chain links TRBV28 to TRBJ2-1; TRBD1 might be the D (5 bases). The CDR3 covers 13 residues. Per the germline V gene, CDR1 is MDHEN and CDR2 is SYDVKM. V shed 3 bases and J shed 6 bases, with 9 bases lying between them. CDR3 nucleotide sequence: TGTGCCAGCAGTTTGACAGTAGTCAATGAGCAGTTCTTC. This encodes CASSLTVVNEQFF.